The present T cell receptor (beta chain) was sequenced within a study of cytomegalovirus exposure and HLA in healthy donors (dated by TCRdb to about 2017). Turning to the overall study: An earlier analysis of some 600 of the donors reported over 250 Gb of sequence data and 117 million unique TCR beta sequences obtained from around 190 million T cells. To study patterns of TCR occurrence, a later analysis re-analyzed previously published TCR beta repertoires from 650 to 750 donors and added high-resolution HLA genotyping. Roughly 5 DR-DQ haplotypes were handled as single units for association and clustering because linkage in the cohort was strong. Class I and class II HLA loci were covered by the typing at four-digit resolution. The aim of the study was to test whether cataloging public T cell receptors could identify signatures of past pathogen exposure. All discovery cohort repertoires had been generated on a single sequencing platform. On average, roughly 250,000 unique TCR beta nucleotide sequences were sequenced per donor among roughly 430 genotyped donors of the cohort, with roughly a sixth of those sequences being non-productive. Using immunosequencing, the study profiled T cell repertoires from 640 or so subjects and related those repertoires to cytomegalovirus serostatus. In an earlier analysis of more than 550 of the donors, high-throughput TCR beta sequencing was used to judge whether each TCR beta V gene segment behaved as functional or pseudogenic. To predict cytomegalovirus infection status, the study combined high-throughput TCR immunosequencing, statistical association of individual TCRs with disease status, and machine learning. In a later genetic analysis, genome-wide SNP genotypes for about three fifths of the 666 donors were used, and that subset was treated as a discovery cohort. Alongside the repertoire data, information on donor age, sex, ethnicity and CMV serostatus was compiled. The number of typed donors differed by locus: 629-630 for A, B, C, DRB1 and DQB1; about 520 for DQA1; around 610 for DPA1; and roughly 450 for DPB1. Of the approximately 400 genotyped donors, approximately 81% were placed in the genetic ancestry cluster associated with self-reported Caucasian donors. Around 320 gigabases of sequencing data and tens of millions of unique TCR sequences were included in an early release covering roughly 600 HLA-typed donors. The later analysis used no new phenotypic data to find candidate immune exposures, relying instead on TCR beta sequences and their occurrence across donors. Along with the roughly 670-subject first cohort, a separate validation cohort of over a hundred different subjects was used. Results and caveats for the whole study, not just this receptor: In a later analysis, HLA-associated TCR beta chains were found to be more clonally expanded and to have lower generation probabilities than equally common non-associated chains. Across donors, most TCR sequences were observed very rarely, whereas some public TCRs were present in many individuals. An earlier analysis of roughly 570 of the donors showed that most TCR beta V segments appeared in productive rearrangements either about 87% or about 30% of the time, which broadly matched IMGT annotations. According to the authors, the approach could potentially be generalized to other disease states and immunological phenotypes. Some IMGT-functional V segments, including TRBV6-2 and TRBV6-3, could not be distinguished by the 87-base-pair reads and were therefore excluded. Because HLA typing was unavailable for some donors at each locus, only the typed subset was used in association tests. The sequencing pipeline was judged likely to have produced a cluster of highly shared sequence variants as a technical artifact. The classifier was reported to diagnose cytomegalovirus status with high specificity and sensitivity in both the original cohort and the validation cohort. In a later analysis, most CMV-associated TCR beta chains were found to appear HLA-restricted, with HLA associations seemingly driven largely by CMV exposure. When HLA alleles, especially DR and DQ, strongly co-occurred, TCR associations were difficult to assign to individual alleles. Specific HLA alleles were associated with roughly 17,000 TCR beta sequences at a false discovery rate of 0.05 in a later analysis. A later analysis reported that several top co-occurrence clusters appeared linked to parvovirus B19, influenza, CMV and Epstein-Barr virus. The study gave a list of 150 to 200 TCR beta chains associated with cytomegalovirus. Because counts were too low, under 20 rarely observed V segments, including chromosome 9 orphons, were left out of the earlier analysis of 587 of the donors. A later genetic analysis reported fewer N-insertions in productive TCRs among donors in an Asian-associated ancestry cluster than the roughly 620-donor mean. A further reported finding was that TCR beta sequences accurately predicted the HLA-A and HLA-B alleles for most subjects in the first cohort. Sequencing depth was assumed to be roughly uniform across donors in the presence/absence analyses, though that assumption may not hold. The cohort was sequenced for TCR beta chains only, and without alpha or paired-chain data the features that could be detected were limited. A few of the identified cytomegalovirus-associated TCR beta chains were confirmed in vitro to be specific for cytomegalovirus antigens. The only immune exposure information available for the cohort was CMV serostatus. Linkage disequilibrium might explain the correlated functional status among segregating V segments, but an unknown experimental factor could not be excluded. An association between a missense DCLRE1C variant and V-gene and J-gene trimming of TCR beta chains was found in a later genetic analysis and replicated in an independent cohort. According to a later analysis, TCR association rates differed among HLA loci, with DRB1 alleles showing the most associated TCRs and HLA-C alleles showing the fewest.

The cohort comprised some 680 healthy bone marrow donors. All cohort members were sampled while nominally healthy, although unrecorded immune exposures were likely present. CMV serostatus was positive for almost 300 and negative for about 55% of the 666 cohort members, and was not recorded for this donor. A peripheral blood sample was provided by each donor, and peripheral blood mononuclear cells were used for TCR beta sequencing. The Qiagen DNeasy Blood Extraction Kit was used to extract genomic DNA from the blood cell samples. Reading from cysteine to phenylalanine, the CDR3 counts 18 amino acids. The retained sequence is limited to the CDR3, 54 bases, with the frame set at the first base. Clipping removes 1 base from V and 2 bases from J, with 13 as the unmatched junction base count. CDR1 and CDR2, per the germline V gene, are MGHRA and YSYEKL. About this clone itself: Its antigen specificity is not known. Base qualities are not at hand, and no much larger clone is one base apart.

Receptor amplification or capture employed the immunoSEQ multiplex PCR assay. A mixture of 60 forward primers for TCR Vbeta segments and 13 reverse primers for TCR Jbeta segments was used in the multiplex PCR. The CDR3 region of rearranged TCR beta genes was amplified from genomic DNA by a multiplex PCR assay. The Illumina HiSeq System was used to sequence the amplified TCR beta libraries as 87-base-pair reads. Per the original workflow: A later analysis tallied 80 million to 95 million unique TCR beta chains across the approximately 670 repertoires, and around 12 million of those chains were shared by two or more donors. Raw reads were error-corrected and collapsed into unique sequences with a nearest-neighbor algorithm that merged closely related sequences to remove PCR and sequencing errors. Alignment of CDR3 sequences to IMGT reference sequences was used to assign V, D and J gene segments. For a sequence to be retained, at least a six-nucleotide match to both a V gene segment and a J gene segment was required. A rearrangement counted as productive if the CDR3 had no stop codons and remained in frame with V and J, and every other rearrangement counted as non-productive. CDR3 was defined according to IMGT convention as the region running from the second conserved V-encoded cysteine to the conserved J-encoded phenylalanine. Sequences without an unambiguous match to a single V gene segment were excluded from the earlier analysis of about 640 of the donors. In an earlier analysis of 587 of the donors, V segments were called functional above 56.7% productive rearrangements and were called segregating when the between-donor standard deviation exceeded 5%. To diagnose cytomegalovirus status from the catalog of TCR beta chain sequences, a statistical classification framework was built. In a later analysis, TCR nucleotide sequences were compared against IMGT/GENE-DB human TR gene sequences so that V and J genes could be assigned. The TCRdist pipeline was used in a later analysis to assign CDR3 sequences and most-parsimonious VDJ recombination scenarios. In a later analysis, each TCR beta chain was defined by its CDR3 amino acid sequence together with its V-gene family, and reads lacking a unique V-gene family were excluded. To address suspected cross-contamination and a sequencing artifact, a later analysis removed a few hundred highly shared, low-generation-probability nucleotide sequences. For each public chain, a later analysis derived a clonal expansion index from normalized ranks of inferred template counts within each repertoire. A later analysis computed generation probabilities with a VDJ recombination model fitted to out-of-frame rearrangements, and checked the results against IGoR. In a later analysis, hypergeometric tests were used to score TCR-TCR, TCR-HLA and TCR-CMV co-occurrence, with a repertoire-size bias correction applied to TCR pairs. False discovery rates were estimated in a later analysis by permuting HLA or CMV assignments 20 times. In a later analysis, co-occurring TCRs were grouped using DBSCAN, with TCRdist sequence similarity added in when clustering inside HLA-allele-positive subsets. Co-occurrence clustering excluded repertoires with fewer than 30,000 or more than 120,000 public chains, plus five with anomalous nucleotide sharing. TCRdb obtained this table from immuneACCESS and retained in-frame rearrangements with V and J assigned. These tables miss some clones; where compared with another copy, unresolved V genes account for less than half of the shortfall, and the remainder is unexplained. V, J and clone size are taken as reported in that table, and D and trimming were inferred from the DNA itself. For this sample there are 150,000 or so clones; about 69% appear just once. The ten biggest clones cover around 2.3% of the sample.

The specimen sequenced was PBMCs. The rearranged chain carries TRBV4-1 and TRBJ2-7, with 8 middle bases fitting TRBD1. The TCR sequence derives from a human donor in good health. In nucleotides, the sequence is TGCGCCAGCAGCCAAGGATCCCTAGGACAGGGCCGAGCCTACGAGCAGTACTTC. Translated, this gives CASSQGSLGQGRAYEQYF.